This T cell receptor beta chain was observed in a study of blood T cell repertoires in COVID-19. Background on the study: Spain, Italy and the United States supplied samples that represented acute and convalescent COVID-19.

Original processing methods: Nucleated cell counts were estimated from reference gene primer amplification. Assay used: immunoSEQ multiplex PCR; TCRdb lists only in-frame clones, some missing. V and J calls and clone size are those listed in that table; D and trimming were worked out from the DNA. The table shows around 190,000 clones, with roughly 80% occurring only once. Germline V gene sequence: CDR1 MNHNY, CDR2 SVGAGI (reference sequence). V trimming: 7 bases; J trimming: 4 bases; junction bases outside the gene matches: 4. This CDR3 has 13 amino acids. This receptor was identified in a man aged 60 to 69 with acute or convalescent COVID-19. Sequencing was done on a sample of peripheral blood. The chain has TRBV6-6 and TRBJ1-2; TRBD1 matches at 9 bases. CDR3 in DNA: TGTGCCAGCATCAGACAGGGGGGCTATGGCTACACCTTC. This gives the protein CASIRQGGYGYTF.